This T cell receptor beta chain was documented in a study of T cells in Graves' hyperthyroidism and ophthalmopathy. CDR1 and CDR2 from the germline V gene are LGHDT and YNNKEL (reference sequence). V shed 0 bases and J shed 3 bases, with 8 bases lying between them. The CDR3 consists of 14 residues. This clonotype was seen many times. Researchers took RNA transcripts and amplified the TCR beta CDR3 regions from them. Initially, a first-round RT-PCR of the TCR CDR3 employed the HTBI primer set. TCRdb analysed the multiplex PCR reads with MiXCR anew, one entry per CDR3 protein. Of under 350,000 distinct CDR3 sequences in the sample, over 15% were seen once.

The receptor was isolated from a woman between 55 and 75 years old with Graves' ophthalmopathy. Input material: blood. The chain has TRBV3-1 and TRBJ1-1; TRBD1 might be the D (5 bases). CDR3 protein: CASSQDQGYTEAFF. CDR3 bases: TGTGCCAGCAGCCAAGATCAGGGTTACACTGAAGCTTTCTTT.